Listed here are 4 T cell receptor beta chains from one sample, sequenced in a study of T-cell reconstitution after alpha-beta-depleted transplantation in children (dated by TCRdb to about 2016). The library was generated by PCR. The run used an Illumina HiSeq 2500. Molecular barcoding was employed in the preparation of TCR libraries, with unique molecular identifiers being used to normalize TCRbeta repertoire quantification. The raw public reads went through TCRdb reprocessing: fastp at Q25, MiXCR clone calling, in-frame beta chains kept. Each entry is one CDR3 protein sequence, shown with its most common DNA and genes. The sample profile shows 90,000 to 100,000 distinct CDR3 sequences; more than 20% of them were found once. The top ten clones comprise over 20% of the sample. What the treatment or condition label conveys for this sample: allogeneic hematopoietic cell transplantation with graft depleted of TCRalphabeta T cells and CD19 B cells.

The specimen was PBMCs, collected before TCRalphabeta/CD19-depleted stem cell transplant. The receptors derive from a boy younger than 10 with acute lymphoblastic leukemia, due to receive a stem cell transplant.

This clonotype was observed a handful of times. This rearrangement joins TRBV20-1 to TRBJ2-3, with D perhaps TRBD2 (6 bases). The CDR3 length is 15 residues. The ends were cut back, 1 base at V and 0 bases at J, with 11 bases in the middle. Germline lookup yields CDR1 DFQATT and CDR2 SNEGSKA (reference sequence). The CDR3 here is CSARAPSASTDTQYF. The DNA for the CDR3 is TGCAGTGCTAGAGCGCCTAGCGCAAGCACAGATACGCAGTATTTT.

The chain joins TRBV7-9 to TRBJ1-1; maybe TRBD1 (5 bases). CDR1 is SEHNR, CDR2 FQNEAQ, per germline (reference sequence). Trimming removed 2 bases from V and 2 bases from J, with 12 bases in between. This CDR3 is 15 amino acids long. The CDR3 DNA is TGTGCCAGCAGCTTAATGTCAGGGTTTAACACTGAAGCTTTCTTT. Amino acids: CASSLMSGFNTEAFF.

The CDR3 nucleotides are TGTGCCAGCAGCTTAGCGGGAGAGAACAATGAGCAGTTCTTC. Its translation: CASSLAGENNEQFF. This chain connects TRBV5-4 to TRBJ2-1; TRBD2 matches 8 bases. CDR1 is SGHNT and CDR2 is YYREEE in the germline V gene (reference sequence). Trimming removed 2 bases from V and 5 bases from J; junction bases left unmatched: 3. The CDR3 spans 14 residues.

V usage is TRBV15 and J usage is TRBJ2-3, with D unresolved. The CDR3 spans 14 residues. The germline V gene encodes CDR1 LNHNV and CDR2 YYDKDF (reference sequence). The V end lost 0 bases, the J end lost 6 bases, and 10 bases lay between the germline ends. Here the CDR3 reads CATSRDLVPDTQYF. The CDR3 DNA sequence: TGTGCCACCAGCAGAGATTTGGTACCGGATACGCAGTATTTT.